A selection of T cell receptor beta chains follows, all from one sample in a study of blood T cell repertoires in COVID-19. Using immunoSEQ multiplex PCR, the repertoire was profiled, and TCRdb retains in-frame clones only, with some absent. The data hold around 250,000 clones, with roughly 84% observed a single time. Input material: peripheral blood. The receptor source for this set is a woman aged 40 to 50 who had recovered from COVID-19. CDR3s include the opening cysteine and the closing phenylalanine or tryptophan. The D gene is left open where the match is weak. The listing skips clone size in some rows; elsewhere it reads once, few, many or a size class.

CDR3nt: TGTGCCAGCAGTCGATCCCTGGGGGCCAACGTCCTGACTTTC
CDR3aa: CASSRSLGANVLTF
abundance: NA
j_gene: TRBJ2-6
d_gene: NA
v_gene: TRBV6-6

CDR3nt: TGTGCCAGCAGTCTGCCCAGGAGGACCTATAGCAATCAGCCCCAGCATTTT
CDR3aa: CASSLPRRTYSNQPQHF
abundance: NA
j_gene: TRBJ1-5
d_gene: NA
v_gene: TRBV28

CDR3nt: TGTGCTACCTCTTTAGATGGCTACGAGCAGTACTTC
CDR3aa: CATSLDGYEQYF
abundance: many
j_gene: TRBJ2-7
d_gene: NA
v_gene: TRBV12-5

CDR3nt: TGTGCCAGCTCACTAGGACAGAACACTGAAGCTTTCTTT
CDR3aa: CASSLGQNTEAFF
abundance: NA
j_gene: TRBJ1-1
d_gene: NA
v_gene: TRBV18

CDR3nt: TGTGCCTTACAACCTTTCTCTTCTGATCAGCCCCAGCATTTT
CDR3aa: CALQPFSSDQPQHF
abundance: NA
j_gene: TRBJ1-5
d_gene: NA
v_gene: TRBV6-5

CDR3nt: TGTGCCAGCTCACGAGTCGCCGGGACACAATACAATGAGCAGTTCTTC
CDR3aa: CASSRVAGTQYNEQFF
abundance: NA
j_gene: TRBJ2-1
d_gene: NA
v_gene: TRBV18

CDR3nt: TGTGCCATCAGTGATGGCAGGGGAAATGACTACGAGCAGTACTTC
CDR3aa: CAISDGRGNDYEQYF
abundance: NA
j_gene: TRBJ2-7
d_gene: NA
v_gene: TRBV10-3

CDR3nt: TGTGCCAGCAGCAAGGGGAAGGGCTACACCTTC
CDR3aa: CASSKGKGYTF
abundance: once
j_gene: TRBJ1-2
d_gene: NA
v_gene: TRBV27

CDR3nt: TGCGCCAGCAGCAGGTTGCAGGAAGCCACCGGGGAGCTGTTTTTT
CDR3aa: CASSRLQEATGELFF
abundance: NA
j_gene: TRBJ2-2
d_gene: NA
v_gene: TRBV5-1

CDR3nt: TGTGCCAGCAGGGGACAGGGGGAGACCCAGTACTTC
CDR3aa: CASRGQGETQYF
abundance: few
j_gene: TRBJ2-5
d_gene: TRBD1
v_gene: TRBV2

CDR3nt: TGTGCCAGCAGTAAAAACGGACAGAATGAAGCTTTCTTT
CDR3aa: CASSKNGQNEAFF
abundance: NA
j_gene: TRBJ1-1
d_gene: NA
v_gene: TRBV12-3/TRBV12-4

CDR3nt: TGCGCCAGCAGTGAGCAGGGGGCTGGAAGTTCACCCCTCCACTTT
CDR3aa: CASSEQGAGSSPLHF
abundance: NA
j_gene: TRBJ1-6
d_gene: TRBD1
v_gene: TRBV10-2

CDR3nt: TGTGCCAGCTCCGACTTAGGCACAGATACGCAGTATTTT
CDR3aa: CASSDLGTDTQYF
abundance: NA
j_gene: TRBJ2-3
d_gene: NA
v_gene: TRBV12-3/TRBV12-4

CDR3nt: TGTGCCTGGAGTGTAGAGTATTGGGCTTTCTTT
CDR3aa: CAWSVEYWAFF
abundance: NA
j_gene: TRBJ1-1
d_gene: NA
v_gene: TRBV30

CDR3nt: TGTGCCAGCAGTTTATTGGCTGAGACAGAGAATCAGCCCCAGCATTTT
CDR3aa: CASSLLAETENQPQHF
abundance: NA
j_gene: TRBJ1-5
d_gene: NA
v_gene: TRBV28

CDR3nt: TGTGCCAGCAGCTCCCAGACAGGGTGGGATTCACCCCTCCACTTT
CDR3aa: CASSSQTGWDSPLHF
abundance: few
j_gene: TRBJ1-6
d_gene: TRBD1
v_gene: TRBV5-4

CDR3nt: TGCGCCAGCAGCCCGGGACTAGCGGGGGGTCGCTCCTACAATGAGCAGTTCTTC
CDR3aa: CASSPGLAGGRSYNEQFF
abundance: NA
j_gene: TRBJ2-1
d_gene: TRBD2
v_gene: TRBV4-1

CDR3nt: TGTGCCAGCAGCCCTACCTCCGGAGGGGGCGTACGGGAGCAGTACTTC
CDR3aa: CASSPTSGGGVREQYF
abundance: NA
j_gene: TRBJ2-7
d_gene: NA
v_gene: TRBV11-2

CDR3nt: TGTGCCAGCAGCACGACGGGGGGGTACGTCGCGGAGCAGTTCTTC
CDR3aa: CASSTTGGYVAEQFF
abundance: NA
j_gene: TRBJ2-1
d_gene: TRBD2
v_gene: TRBV11-2

CDR3nt: TGTGCCAGTAGTTCCGAGACACGCATTTATGGCTACACCTTC
CDR3aa: CASSSETRIYGYTF
abundance: NA
j_gene: TRBJ1-2
d_gene: NA
v_gene: TRBV19

CDR3nt: TGTGCCAGCAGTCGACTGGGACAGGGGGCGATTGAAAAACTGTTTTTT
CDR3aa: CASSRLGQGAIEKLFF
abundance: NA
j_gene: TRBJ1-4
d_gene: TRBD1
v_gene: TRBV2

CDR3nt: TGTGCCAGCAGTTTATCGGCAGGGTTCTCTGGAAACACCATATATTTT
CDR3aa: CASSLSAGFSGNTIYF
abundance: NA
j_gene: TRBJ1-3
d_gene: NA
v_gene: TRBV27

CDR3nt: TGTGCCAGCAGCGTAGCTTTAGATACGCAGTATTTT
CDR3aa: CASSVALDTQYF
abundance: once
j_gene: TRBJ2-3
d_gene: NA
v_gene: TRBV9

CDR3nt: TGTGCCTGGGGAGGTAGCGTAGGCCCAGATACGCAGTATTTT
CDR3aa: CAWGGSVGPDTQYF
abundance: NA
j_gene: TRBJ2-3
d_gene: NA
v_gene: TRBV30

CDR3nt: TGTGCCAGCAGCTTAACGGGGAATGCTAACTATGGCTACACCTTC
CDR3aa: CASSLTGNANYGYTF
abundance: few
j_gene: TRBJ1-2
d_gene: NA
v_gene: TRBV5-5

CDR3nt: TGCGCCAGCAGCGAGGGTGGTTATGGCTACACCTTC
CDR3aa: CASSEGGYGYTF
abundance: NA
j_gene: TRBJ1-2
d_gene: NA
v_gene: TRBV5-1

CDR3nt: TGTGCCAGTAGTTCCCGAGAAGAGCAGTTCTTC
CDR3aa: CASSSREEQFF
abundance: NA
j_gene: TRBJ2-1
d_gene: NA
v_gene: TRBV19

CDR3nt: TGTGCCAGCAGCTTATTGCAACTAGAGACCCAGTACTTC
CDR3aa: CASSLLQLETQYF
abundance: NA
j_gene: TRBJ2-5
d_gene: NA
v_gene: TRBV11-3

CDR3nt: TGCAGCGTTGTCGCAGGCCTCTCCTACGAGCAGTACTTC
CDR3aa: CSVVAGLSYEQYF
abundance: NA
j_gene: TRBJ2-7
d_gene: NA
v_gene: TRBV29-1

CDR3nt: TGTGCCAGCAGCTTAGCGCCAGGTTCCTACAATGAGCAGTTCTTC
CDR3aa: CASSLAPGSYNEQFF
abundance: NA
j_gene: TRBJ2-1
d_gene: NA
v_gene: TRBV7-6

CDR3nt: TGTGCCAGCAGCTTTGGACAGGGGAGAGGGTATGGCTACACCTTC
CDR3aa: CASSFGQGRGYGYTF
abundance: NA
j_gene: TRBJ1-2
d_gene: TRBD1
v_gene: TRBV13

CDR3nt: TGTGCCAGCAGTTGGACAGGGACTGAAGCTTTCTTT
CDR3aa: CASSWTGTEAFF
abundance: many
j_gene: TRBJ1-1
d_gene: TRBD1
v_gene: TRBV6-2/TRBV6-3

CDR3nt: TGTGCCAGCAGCGGACAGGACTCTTCGGGGACTGAAGCTTTCTTT
CDR3aa: CASSGQDSSGTEAFF
abundance: NA
j_gene: TRBJ1-1
d_gene: TRBD1
v_gene: TRBV28

CDR3nt: TGTGCCAGCAGCCAAGATTGGGTACAGGGGGCGGGGAACACTGAAGCTTTCTTT
CDR3aa: CASSQDWVQGAGNTEAFF
abundance: NA
j_gene: TRBJ1-1
d_gene: TRBD1
v_gene: TRBV4-2

CDR3nt: TGTGCCAGTAGTCCTGGGGGGGGGCATCAGCCCCAGCATTTT
CDR3aa: CASSPGGGHQPQHF
abundance: NA
j_gene: TRBJ1-5
d_gene: NA
v_gene: TRBV19

CDR3nt: TGTGCCAGCAGCGACATGGTGGGGGGTCACAACAATGAGCAGTTCTTC
CDR3aa: CASSDMVGGHNNEQFF
abundance: once
j_gene: TRBJ2-1
d_gene: NA
v_gene: TRBV3-1/TRBV3-2

CDR3nt: TGCGCCAGCAGCTTGGGACAGGGGGGTGCAGATACGCAGTATTTT
CDR3aa: CASSLGQGGADTQYF
abundance: NA
j_gene: TRBJ2-3
d_gene: TRBD1
v_gene: TRBV5-1

CDR3nt: TGTGCCAGCTCAACCCAAGGACAGAGGCAAGAGACCCAGTACTTC
CDR3aa: CASSTQGQRQETQYF
abundance: NA
j_gene: TRBJ2-5
d_gene: NA
v_gene: TRBV18

CDR3nt: TGCGCCAGCAGCTTGGCCCGTCCATCCCCCGAGGAGCAGTACTTC
CDR3aa: CASSLARPSPEEQYF
abundance: NA
j_gene: TRBJ2-7
d_gene: NA
v_gene: TRBV5-1

CDR3nt: TGTGCCAGCAGACCGGACTTCGCGGAGGACATTCAGTACTTC
CDR3aa: CASRPDFAEDIQYF
abundance: NA
j_gene: TRBJ2-4
d_gene: NA
v_gene: TRBV7-9

CDR3nt: TGTGCCAGCAGTAGGGGACAGGCGCCAGGAAACACCATATATTTT
CDR3aa: CASSRGQAPGNTIYF
abundance: NA
j_gene: TRBJ1-3
d_gene: TRBD1
v_gene: TRBV28

CDR3nt: TGTGCCACCACCAGGACAGGGGGACGCTACACCTTC
CDR3aa: CATTRTGGRYTF
abundance: NA
j_gene: TRBJ1-2
d_gene: TRBD1
v_gene: TRBV12-3/TRBV12-4

CDR3nt: TGTGCCACCAGCCTGGGACAGAACTACGAGCAGTACTTC
CDR3aa: CATSLGQNYEQYF
abundance: NA
j_gene: TRBJ2-7
d_gene: TRBD1
v_gene: TRBV24-1

CDR3nt: TGCGCCAGCAGCCAACTAGACTTAGTCTCCTACAATGAGCAGTTCTTC
CDR3aa: CASSQLDLVSYNEQFF
abundance: NA
j_gene: TRBJ2-1
d_gene: NA
v_gene: TRBV4-1

CDR3nt: TGTGCCAGCAGCACAGGTGACTATAATTCACCCCTCCACTTT
CDR3aa: CASSTGDYNSPLHF
abundance: NA
j_gene: TRBJ1-6
d_gene: NA
v_gene: TRBV9

CDR3nt: TGCGCCAGCGTAAGGGGGGGAGAGACCCAGTACTTC
CDR3aa: CASVRGGETQYF
abundance: NA
j_gene: TRBJ2-5
d_gene: NA
v_gene: TRBV10-2

CDR3nt: TGCGCCAGCAGCCAAGCCGGTAGCGAAACAGATACGCAGTATTTT
CDR3aa: CASSQAGSETDTQYF
abundance: NA
j_gene: TRBJ2-3
d_gene: NA
v_gene: TRBV4-1

CDR3nt: TGTGCCAGCAGCCGCCGGCGGGACGACTATGGCTACACCTTC
CDR3aa: CASSRRRDDYGYTF
abundance: NA
j_gene: TRBJ1-2
d_gene: NA
v_gene: TRBV6-5

CDR3nt: TGTGCCAGCAGTCCGGCTAATGAAAAACTGTTTTTT
CDR3aa: CASSPANEKLFF
abundance: NA
j_gene: TRBJ1-4
d_gene: NA
v_gene: TRBV6-6

CDR3nt: TGTGCCAGCAGTGAGGTAGGGAGCAGGCCCCAGCATTTT
CDR3aa: CASSEVGSRPQHF
abundance: NA
j_gene: TRBJ1-5
d_gene: NA
v_gene: TRBV6-1

CDR3nt: TGTGCCAGCAGCTTGGGGGCAGGGTATTCAAAAAACTATGGCTACACCTTC
CDR3aa: CASSLGAGYSKNYGYTF
abundance: NA
j_gene: TRBJ1-2
d_gene: NA
v_gene: TRBV5-6

CDR3nt: TGCAGCGTTGAGCGCTTCTCTGGAAACACCATATATTTT
CDR3aa: CSVERFSGNTIYF
abundance: NA
j_gene: TRBJ1-3
d_gene: NA
v_gene: TRBV29-1

CDR3nt: TGCGCCAGCAGCTCTCATAGGGGAGGGAGTGAAAAACTGTTTTTT
CDR3aa: CASSSHRGGSEKLFF
abundance: NA
j_gene: TRBJ1-4
d_gene: NA
v_gene: TRBV5-1

CDR3nt: TGTGCCAGCAGCCCTGAACTTCCCCCAGGAAACACCATATATTTT
CDR3aa: CASSPELPPGNTIYF
abundance: few
j_gene: TRBJ1-3
d_gene: NA
v_gene: TRBV7-6

CDR3nt: TGTGCCAGCAGGATGGAAGGTTCTAGCGGGGACCCCTACGAGCAGTACTTC
CDR3aa: CASRMEGSSGDPYEQYF
abundance: NA
j_gene: TRBJ2-7
d_gene: TRBD2
v_gene: TRBV5-4